This is a list of T cell receptor beta chains from one sample in a study of beta chain features in type 1 diabetes. Measured with immunoSEQ multiplex PCR; TCRdb has only the in-frame clones, and not every one. The repertoire holds around 160,000 clones, with around 9.7% as singletons. The sequencing sample was made of central memory CD4+ T cells from blood. The receptors shown here come from a woman aged 25 to 45 with type 1 diabetes. The CDR3 runs from the conserved cysteine through the conserved F or W. D genes are given only for firm matches. Clone size, where shown, is once, few, many, or a class for clones that have expanded.

d_call: .; v_call: TRBV2; clone_size: few; j_call: TRBJ2-3; cdr3_aa: CASSGDWSTDTQYF; cdr3_nt: TGTGCCAGCAGCGGGGACTGGAGCACAGATACGCAGTATTTT
d_call: TRBD1; v_call: TRBV30; clone_size: few; j_call: TRBJ1-1; cdr3_aa: CAWSPNRGLGVAEAFF; cdr3_nt: TGTGCCTGGAGCCCAAACAGGGGCCTGGGCGTTGCTGAAGCTTTCTTT
d_call: TRBD1; v_call: TRBV7-2; clone_size: .; j_call: TRBJ1-2; cdr3_aa: CASSLKQGADYGYTF; cdr3_nt: TGTGCCAGCAGCTTAAAGCAGGGGGCAGACTATGGCTACACCTTC
d_call: TRBD1; v_call: TRBV19; clone_size: few; j_call: TRBJ2-5; cdr3_aa: CASSTGQDQETQYF; cdr3_nt: TGTGCCAGTAGTACCGGACAGGACCAAGAGACCCAGTACTTC
d_call: .; v_call: TRBV30; clone_size: .; j_call: TRBJ1-1; cdr3_aa: CARDKQGNTEAFF; cdr3_nt: TGTGCCCGAGATAAACAGGGGAACACTGAAGCTTTCTTT
d_call: .; v_call: TRBV11-2; clone_size: few; j_call: TRBJ2-3; cdr3_aa: CASSLGGKDTQYF; cdr3_nt: TGTGCCAGCAGCTTAGGAGGGAAAGATACGCAGTATTTT
d_call: TRBD1; v_call: TRBV5-1; clone_size: few; j_call: TRBJ2-5; cdr3_aa: CASSGRTGETQYF; cdr3_nt: TGCGCCAGCAGCGGAAGGACAGGGGAGACCCAGTACTTC
d_call: .; v_call: TRBV18; clone_size: .; j_call: TRBJ2-2; cdr3_aa: CASSPDRNTGELFF; cdr3_nt: TGTGCCAGCTCACCGGACAGGAACACCGGGGAGCTGTTTTTT
d_call: TRBD2; v_call: TRBV10-3; clone_size: .; j_call: TRBJ2-6; cdr3_aa: CAIKSFSGRSVAGANVLTF; cdr3_nt: TGTGCCATAAAAAGTTTTAGCGGGAGATCGGTAGCTGGGGCCAACGTCCTGACTTTC
d_call: .; v_call: TRBV7-2; clone_size: few; j_call: TRBJ1-1; cdr3_aa: CASSVGQQSAEAFF; cdr3_nt: TGTGCCAGCAGCGTAGGACAGCAGTCCGCTGAAGCTTTCTTT
d_call: .; v_call: TRBV27; clone_size: .; j_call: TRBJ2-3; cdr3_aa: CASSDRDSSDTQYF; cdr3_nt: TGTGCCAGCAGTGACCGGGACTCCTCCGATACGCAGTATTTT
d_call: .; v_call: TRBV6-5; clone_size: .; j_call: TRBJ2-1; cdr3_aa: CASSYSAEGWNEQFF; cdr3_nt: TGTGCCAGCAGTTACTCGGCGGAGGGGTGGAATGAGCAGTTCTTC
d_call: TRBD1; v_call: TRBV25-1; clone_size: .; j_call: TRBJ2-7; cdr3_aa: CASSEHGTGKTHEQYF; cdr3_nt: TGTGCCAGCAGTGAGCATGGGACAGGGAAAACCCACGAGCAGTACTTC
d_call: .; v_call: TRBV18; clone_size: few; j_call: TRBJ2-7; cdr3_aa: CASSPPSSGYEQYF; cdr3_nt: TGTGCCAGCTCACCACCTAGCTCGGGCTACGAGCAGTACTTC
d_call: .; v_call: TRBV28; clone_size: few; j_call: TRBJ2-1; cdr3_aa: CASSGSMYNEQFF; cdr3_nt: TGTGCCAGCAGCGGGAGTATGTACAATGAGCAGTTCTTC
d_call: .; v_call: TRBV5-1; clone_size: .; j_call: TRBJ1-5; cdr3_aa: CASSTIGDQPQHF; cdr3_nt: TGCGCCAGCAGTACTATCGGGGATCAGCCCCAGCATTTT
d_call: TRBD2; v_call: TRBV6-5; clone_size: .; j_call: TRBJ2-7; cdr3_aa: CASSVTSMGWEQYF; cdr3_nt: TGTGCCAGCAGTGTGACTAGCATGGGCTGGGAGCAGTACTTC
d_call: TRBD1; v_call: TRBV7-8; clone_size: .; j_call: TRBJ2-7; cdr3_aa: CASSLGGGRTSYEQYF; cdr3_nt: TGTGCCAGCAGCTTAGGAGGGGGCAGAACGTCCTACGAGCAGTACTTC
d_call: TRBD2; v_call: TRBV28; clone_size: few; j_call: TRBJ2-1; cdr3_aa: CTSGAYNEQFF; cdr3_nt: TGCACTAGCGGTGCCTACAATGAGCAGTTCTTC
d_call: TRBD2; v_call: TRBV30; clone_size: .; j_call: TRBJ2-7; cdr3_aa: CAWSPGTSQIYEQYF; cdr3_nt: TGTGCCTGGAGTCCCGGGACTAGCCAAATCTACGAGCAGTACTTC
d_call: TRBD1; v_call: TRBV11-3; clone_size: few; j_call: TRBJ2-1; cdr3_aa: CASSLGQGSYNEQFF; cdr3_nt: TGTGCCAGCAGCTTAGGACAGGGGTCCTACAATGAGCAGTTCTTC
d_call: .; v_call: TRBV10-3; clone_size: few; j_call: TRBJ2-7; cdr3_aa: CAINGGALSSYEQYF; cdr3_nt: TGTGCCATCAACGGAGGAGCGCTCAGCTCCTACGAGCAGTACTTC
d_call: .; v_call: TRBV28; clone_size: .; j_call: TRBJ1-2; cdr3_aa: CASIKGPGEIWGYTF; cdr3_nt: TGTGCCAGCATCAAGGGGCCGGGAGAGATCTGGGGCTACACCTTC
d_call: .; v_call: TRBV11-2; clone_size: few; j_call: TRBJ1-2; cdr3_aa: CASSAGLYGYTF; cdr3_nt: TGTGCCAGCAGCGCGGGACTCTATGGCTACACCTTC
d_call: .; v_call: TRBV5-4; clone_size: few; j_call: TRBJ2-3; cdr3_aa: CASSLVATDTQYF; cdr3_nt: TGTGCCAGCAGCTTGGTAGCCACAGATACGCAGTATTTT
d_call: .; v_call: TRBV5-1; clone_size: .; j_call: TRBJ1-4; cdr3_aa: CASSFQPAEANEKLFF; cdr3_nt: TGCGCCAGCAGCTTCCAGCCAGCAGAGGCTAATGAAAAACTGTTTTTT
d_call: .; v_call: TRBV29-1; clone_size: many; j_call: TRBJ2-2; cdr3_aa: CSVRGPLAGELFF; cdr3_nt: TGCAGCGTTCGAGGGCCCCTGGCCGGGGAGCTGTTTTTT
d_call: .; v_call: TRBV18; clone_size: .; j_call: TRBJ2-1; cdr3_aa: CASSPPSRGNEQFF; cdr3_nt: TGTGCCAGCTCACCACCGTCCCGAGGAAACGAGCAGTTCTTC
d_call: TRBD1; v_call: TRBV30; clone_size: .; j_call: TRBJ1-4; cdr3_aa: CAWSTGVLDEKLFF; cdr3_nt: TGTGCCTGGAGTACAGGGGTTTTGGATGAAAAACTGTTTTTT
d_call: TRBD2; v_call: TRBV27; clone_size: few; j_call: TRBJ2-3; cdr3_aa: CATGGLAGTDTQYF; cdr3_nt: TGTGCCACCGGGGGACTAGCGGGAACAGATACGCAGTATTTT
d_call: .; v_call: TRBV6-5; clone_size: .; j_call: TRBJ2-7; cdr3_aa: CASSYSYLTVYEQYF; cdr3_nt: TGTGCCAGCAGTTACTCTTACCTGACAGTTTACGAGCAGTACTTC
d_call: .; v_call: TRBV4-1; clone_size: few; j_call: TRBJ1-2; cdr3_aa: CASSQVRASYGYTF; cdr3_nt: TGCGCCAGCAGCCAAGTGAGGGCCAGCTATGGCTACACCTTC
d_call: TRBD1; v_call: TRBV2; clone_size: .; j_call: TRBJ1-5; cdr3_aa: CASRGQGYSNQPQHF; cdr3_nt: TGTGCCAGCAGAGGACAGGGTTATAGCAATCAGCCCCAGCATTTT
d_call: TRBD1; v_call: TRBV6-1; clone_size: .; j_call: TRBJ1-2; cdr3_aa: CASSETPTGGYGYTF; cdr3_nt: TGTGCCAGCAGTGAAACCCCGACAGGGGGTTATGGCTACACCTTC
d_call: TRBD1; v_call: TRBV25-1; clone_size: few; j_call: TRBJ1-1; cdr3_aa: CASSQGDRRAFF; cdr3_nt: TGTGCCAGCAGTCAGGGGGACAGAAGAGCTTTCTTT
d_call: TRBD1; v_call: TRBV7-9; clone_size: few; j_call: TRBJ1-5; cdr3_aa: CASSKGQGHNQPQHF; cdr3_nt: TGTGCCAGCAGCAAAGGACAGGGACACAATCAGCCCCAGCATTTT
d_call: TRBD1; v_call: TRBV28; clone_size: .; j_call: TRBJ2-1; cdr3_aa: CASTETGDYNEQFF; cdr3_nt: TGTGCCAGCACGGAGACAGGGGACTACAATGAGCAGTTCTTC
d_call: .; v_call: TRBV6-5; clone_size: few; j_call: TRBJ2-5; cdr3_aa: CASRMGANWGTQYF; cdr3_nt: TGTGCCAGCAGGATGGGGGCCAACTGGGGGACCCAGTACTTC
d_call: .; v_call: TRBV2; clone_size: few; j_call: TRBJ2-7; cdr3_aa: CASSAAAYEQYF; cdr3_nt: TGTGCCAGCAGTGCCGCGGCCTACGAGCAGTACTTC
d_call: TRBD2; v_call: TRBV6-1; clone_size: .; j_call: TRBJ2-7; cdr3_aa: CASSWERDYSYEQYF; cdr3_nt: TGTGCCAGCAGTTGGGAGCGGGATTACTCCTACGAGCAGTACTTC
d_call: .; v_call: TRBV19; clone_size: few; j_call: TRBJ2-5; cdr3_aa: CASSTGEKTQYF; cdr3_nt: TGTGCCAGTAGTACAGGGGAAAAGACCCAGTACTTC
d_call: TRBD2; v_call: TRBV15; clone_size: .; j_call: TRBJ2-2; cdr3_aa: CATSRPTSGPGELFF; cdr3_nt: TGTGCCACCAGCAGACCGACTAGCGGGCCTGGGGAGCTGTTTTTT
d_call: TRBD1; v_call: TRBV18; clone_size: .; j_call: TRBJ1-2; cdr3_aa: CASSPDEGGGGYTF; cdr3_nt: TGTGCCAGCTCACCGGACGAAGGGGGCGGCGGCTACACCTTC
d_call: TRBD2; v_call: TRBV5-5; clone_size: few; j_call: TRBJ2-3; cdr3_aa: CASRSRTSVFTDTQYF; cdr3_nt: TGTGCCAGCAGATCGCGGACTAGCGTTTTCACAGATACGCAGTATTTT
d_call: .; v_call: TRBV5-1; clone_size: .; j_call: TRBJ2-5; cdr3_aa: CASSLASTEETQYF; cdr3_nt: TGCGCCAGCAGCTTGGCCTCGACAGAAGAGACCCAGTACTTC
d_call: .; v_call: TRBV28; clone_size: few; j_call: TRBJ2-7; cdr3_aa: CASKTATYEQYF; cdr3_nt: TGTGCCAGTAAGACAGCCACCTACGAGCAGTACTTC
d_call: .; v_call: TRBV6-5; clone_size: .; j_call: TRBJ1-2; cdr3_aa: CASRTAGTLYGYTF; cdr3_nt: TGTGCCAGCAGGACCGCCGGGACACTTTATGGCTACACCTTC
d_call: TRBD1; v_call: TRBV4-2; clone_size: .; j_call: TRBJ2-3; cdr3_aa: CASSLEGATDTQYF; cdr3_nt: TGTGCCAGCAGCTTAGAGGGGGCCACAGATACGCAGTATTTT
d_call: .; v_call: TRBV6-5; clone_size: .; j_call: TRBJ2-5; cdr3_aa: CASKVQESQGTQYF; cdr3_nt: TGTGCCAGCAAGGTCCAGGAGAGTCAGGGGACCCAGTACTTC
d_call: .; v_call: TRBV5-1; clone_size: .; j_call: TRBJ2-1; cdr3_aa: CASSSPTSTSGRSYNEQFF; cdr3_nt: TGCGCCAGCAGCTCCCCGACTTCGACCAGCGGCCGCTCCTACAATGAGCAGTTCTTC